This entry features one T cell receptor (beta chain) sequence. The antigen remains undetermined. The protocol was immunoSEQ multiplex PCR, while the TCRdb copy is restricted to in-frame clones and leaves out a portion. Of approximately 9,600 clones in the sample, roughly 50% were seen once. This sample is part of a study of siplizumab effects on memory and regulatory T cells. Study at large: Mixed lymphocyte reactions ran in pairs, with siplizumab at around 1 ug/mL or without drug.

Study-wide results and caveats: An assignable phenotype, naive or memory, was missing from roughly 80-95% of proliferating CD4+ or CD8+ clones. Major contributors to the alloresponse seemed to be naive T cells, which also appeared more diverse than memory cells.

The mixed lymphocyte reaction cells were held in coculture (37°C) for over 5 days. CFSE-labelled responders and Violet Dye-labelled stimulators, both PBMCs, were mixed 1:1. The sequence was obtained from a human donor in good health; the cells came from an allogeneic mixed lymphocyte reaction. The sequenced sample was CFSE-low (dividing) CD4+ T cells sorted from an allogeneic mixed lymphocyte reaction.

The CDR3 is CASRRNSAHGYTF. The CDR3 bases are TGTGCCAGCAGGAGGAACTCAGCCCATGGCTACACCTTC. The rearrangement links TRBV27 to TRBJ1-2; no definite D call. Trimming removed 6 bases from V and 6 bases from J, with 14 bases in between. Germline loops: CDR1 MNHEY, CDR2 SMNVEV (reference sequence). The CDR3 runs to 13 residues.